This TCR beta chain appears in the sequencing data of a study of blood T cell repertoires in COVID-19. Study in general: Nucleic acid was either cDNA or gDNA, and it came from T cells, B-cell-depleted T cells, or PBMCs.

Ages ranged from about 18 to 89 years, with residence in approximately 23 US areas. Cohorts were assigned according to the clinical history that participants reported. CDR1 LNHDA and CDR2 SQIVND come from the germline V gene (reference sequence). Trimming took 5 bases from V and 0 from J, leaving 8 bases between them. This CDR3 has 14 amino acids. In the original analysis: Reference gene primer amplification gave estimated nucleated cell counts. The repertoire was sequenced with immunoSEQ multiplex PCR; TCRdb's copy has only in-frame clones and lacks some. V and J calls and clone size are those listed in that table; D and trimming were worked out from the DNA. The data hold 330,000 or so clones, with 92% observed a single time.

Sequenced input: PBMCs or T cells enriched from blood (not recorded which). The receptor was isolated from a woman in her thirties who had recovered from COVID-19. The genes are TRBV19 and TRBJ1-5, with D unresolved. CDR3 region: CASSLGYSNQPQHF. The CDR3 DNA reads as TGTGCCAGTAGTCTAGGTTATAGCAATCAGCCCCAGCATTTT.